The rows below give T cell receptor beta chains drawn from one sample of a study of shared clonotypes between healthy human individuals. Sequencing was performed with immunoSEQ multiplex PCR; in TCRdb, only in-frame clones are kept and a portion is missing. The data hold about 1.1 million clones, with 60% to 80% observed a single time. The sequenced material came from memory CD4+ T cells from PBMCs. The origin of the receptors is a man younger than 35 in good health. Some clones in this sample may be carry-over from other donors' samples. Each CDR3 is given with its conserved first and last residue. The D gene is left open where the match is weak. The size entry is marked missing in some rows and otherwise reads once, few, many or a size class.

J	D	length	V	size	DNA	CDR3
TRBJ2-3	TRBD1	15	TRBV12-5	NA	TGTGCTAGTGGCCGGGGACAGGGGGGCACAGATACGCAGTATTTT	CASGRGQGGTDTQYF
TRBJ2-5	TRBD2	14	TRBV4-1	NA	TGCGCCAGCAGCCAGTCAACTAGCGATGAGACCCAGTACTTC	CASSQSTSDETQYF
TRBJ1-2	TRBD1	14	TRBV7-9	few	TGTGCCAGCAGCCAACCGACAGGGTCCGGGGGCTACACCTTC	CASSQPTGSGGYTF
TRBJ2-7	NA	15	TRBV6-1	NA	TGTGCCAGCAGTGAAGTGGCGGAACTCATCTACGAGCAGTACTTC	CASSEVAELIYEQYF
TRBJ2-7	TRBD1	15	TRBV27	NA	TGTGCCAGCAGTTTCGCAGGGGGCGCAACCTACGAGCAGTACTTC	CASSFAGGATYEQYF
TRBJ1-1	NA	14	TRBV28	once	TGTGCCAGCAGTTTAGTCGTGGAGAGGGCTGAAGCTTTCTTT	CASSLVVERAEAFF
TRBJ2-1	NA	13	TRBV2	NA	TGTGCCAGCCGGGCGGGACCTAACAATGAGCAGTTCTTC	CASRAGPNNEQFF
TRBJ2-1	NA	15	TRBV6-1	NA	TGTGCCAGCACCTCTCTCGGGGCGGCCTTGGGTGAGCAGTTCTTC	CASTSLGAALGEQFF
TRBJ2-3	NA	12	TRBV5-1	NA	TGCGCCAGCAGCTTGGTTCTAGATACGCAGTATTTT	CASSLVLDTQYF
TRBJ1-1	NA	13	TRBV7-3	NA	TGTGCCAGCAGCTTACAACCGGGGGCTGAAGCTTTCTTT	CASSLQPGAEAFF
TRBJ2-6	NA	15	TRBV5-1	NA	TGCGCCAGCAGCTTCGGAACGTCTGGGGCCAACGTCCTGACTTTC	CASSFGTSGANVLTF
TRBJ1-2	TRBD1	15	TRBV19	NA	TGTGCCAGTAGTACACAGGGGATGGGAGACTATGGCTACACCTTC	CASSTQGMGDYGYTF
TRBJ1-1	NA	12	TRBV6-6	NA	TGTGCCAGCAGCCCATCGGGCACTGAAGCTTTCTTT	CASSPSGTEAFF
TRBJ1-1	NA	12	TRBV29-1	NA	TGCAGCGGGCGTCCTCTAAACACTGAAGCTTTCTTT	CSGRPLNTEAFF
TRBJ2-1	TRBD1	15	TRBV6-1	NA	TGTGCCAGCATGGCAAGACAGGGTCAGTACAATGAGCAGTTCTTC	CASMARQGQYNEQFF
TRBJ2-3	NA	16	TRBV6-1	NA	TGTGCCAGCAGTGAAGCGCGGCAGCGGACGGTGGATACGCAGTATTTT	CASSEARQRTVDTQYF
TRBJ2-7	NA	13	TRBV28	NA	TGTGCCAGCAGGACCGGGAACTCCTACGAGCAGTACTTC	CASRTGNSYEQYF
TRBJ2-3	TRBD2	15	TRBV27	NA	TGTGCCAGCAGTTCCCCGGGAGGGGGAAGAAATACGCAGTATTTT	CASSSPGGGRNTQYF
TRBJ2-2	TRBD2	16	TRBV7-2	NA	TGTGCCAGCAGCCTGAGCGGGAGGGGAGTCACCGGGGAGCTGTTTTTT	CASSLSGRGVTGELFF
TRBJ2-5	TRBD2	15	TRBV5-1	once	TGCGCCAGCAACACAGCGGGGGGAAGGGAAGAGACCCAGTACTTC	CASNTAGGREETQYF
TRBJ2-7	TRBD2	15	TRBV28	NA	TGTGCCAGCAGTACACTAGCGGGACACTCCTACGAGCAGTACTTC	CASSTLAGHSYEQYF
TRBJ2-1	NA	14	TRBV15	NA	TGTGCCACCAGCAGAGGGCCTCTCCGCGGGGAGCAGTTCTTC	CATSRGPLRGEQFF
TRBJ1-2	NA	16	TRBV7-3	NA	TGTGCCAGCAGCTTAAACCCCGGGGCAGAAAACTATGGCTACACCTTC	CASSLNPGAENYGYTF